The 29 T cell receptor beta chains given below trace back to one sample, sequenced in a study of T cells in Graves' hyperthyroidism and ophthalmopathy. There were TCR beta CDR3 regions amplified from RNA transcripts. With the HTBI primer set, the TCR CDR3 went through a first round of RT-PCR. TCRdb reanalysed the multiplex PCR reads using MiXCR and keeps one entry per CDR3 protein. The table has about 640,000 distinct CDR3 sequences, less than 25% seen once. Specimen: blood. The receptors originated from a man aged 25-45 years with Graves' ophthalmopathy.

This chain links TRBV14 with TRBJ1-3; no clear D. The CDR3 loop spans 12 amino acids. The V gene's germline CDR1 is SGHDN and CDR2 FVKESK. Trimming removed 5 bases at V and 4 bases at J, with 6 bases between. The CDR3 sequence: CASSNVGNTIYF. CDR3 nucleotide sequence: TGTGCCAGCAGCAACGTCGGAAACACCATATATTTT.

Of note for this clonotype: A read error may be the cause here, since a much bigger clone is one base away. The chain links TRBV2 to TRBJ1-5; D ambiguous. CDR1 and CDR2 (germline): SNHLY, FYNNEI. With 11 bases removed from V and 0 bases from J, the gap between germline ends came to 14 bases. The CDR3 totals 14 residues. The CDR3 DNA reads as TGTGCCGGCAAACAAGGCGATAGCAATCAGCCCCAGCATTTT. It codes for CAGKQGDSNQPQHF.

The rearrangement links TRBV2 to TRBJ2-1, with D perhaps given as TRBD1 or TRBD2 (5 bases each). Germline loops: CDR1 SNHLY, CDR2 FYNNEI. The V gene lost 8 bases and the J gene lost 10 bases, with 12 bases spanning the gap. The CDR3 has 11 residues. CDR3 amino acids: CASRGAQEQFF. The CDR3, as DNA: TGTGCCAGCCGGGGCGCCCAGGAGCAGTTCTTC.

Many counts were recorded for this clonotype. The chain employs TRBV6-2 or TRBV6-3 and TRBJ1-1, with D possibly TRBD1 on 6 matching bases. There are 13 residues in the CDR3. Germline values: CDR1 MNHEY, CDR2 SVGEGT. Trimming removed 5 bases from V and 6 bases from J, with 13 bases in between. The CDR3 loop is CASSPRGFPEAFF. The CDR3 nucleotides are TGTGCCAGCAGTCCAAGGGGGTTCCCTGAAGCTTTCTTT.

This clonotype came up a few times. This sequence joins TRBV7-9 and TRBJ2-5; D tentatively reads TRBD1 or TRBD2 (5 bases each). V lost 3 bases to trimming and J lost 2 bases, with 13 bases between them. The CDR3 spans 15 residues. Germline V gives CDR1 SEHNR, CDR2 FQNEAQ (reference sequence). The CDR3 DNA follows: TGTGCCAGCAGCTTTGGGGGAGTGGTTCAAGAGACCCAGTACTTC. Translating it yields CASSFGGVVQETQYF.

In its sample, this clonotype was seen many times. This chain uses TRBV7-2 with TRBJ1-5; no firm D call. CDR1 SGHTA and CDR2 FQGNSA come from the germline V gene. The length of the CDR3 is 16 residues. V lost 4 bases and J 6 bases, leaving 19 bases between the germline ends. The CDR3 DNA sequence: TGTGCCAGCAGCTCCGGCGGCGATCCACGGGTTCAGCCCCAGCATTTT. It yields the protein CASSSGGDPRVQPQHF.

V usage is TRBV7-2 and J usage is TRBJ2-3; 9 positions agree with TRBD2. V was clipped by 6 bases and J by 4 bases; unmatched bases: 29. The CDR3 runs to 22 residues. Germline CDR1 is SGHTA and CDR2 is FQGNSA. The CDR3 coding sequence is TGTGCCAGCAGACCAGCACCGGACGGGAAACCGCCTCTGGGCGGGAGGGCAGATACGCAGTATTTT. It translates to CASRPAPDGKPPLGGRADTQYF.

The chain recombines TRBV7-3 with TRBJ2-1; TRBD2 matches at 7 bases. V lost 2 bases and J lost 5; bases outside the gene matches: 6. The germline V gene encodes CDR1 SGHTA and CDR2 FQGTGA. There are 15 residues in the CDR3. CDR3 DNA sequence: TGTGCCAGCAGCTTAGCGGGAGTAGGGGACAATGAGCAGTTCTTC. Translated: CASSLAGVGDNEQFF. Variable domain in full (rest from reference TRBV7-3 and TRBJ2-1): GAGVSQTPSNKVTEKGKYVELRCDPISGHTALYWYRQSLGQGPEFLIYFQGTGAADDSGLPNDRFFAVRPEGSVSTLKIQRTERGDSAVYLCASSLAGVGDNEQFFGPGTRLTVL.

This clonotype has a count of ten or more. The chain recombines TRBV20-1 with TRBJ2-7, with D perhaps matching TRBD2 (6 bases). The V gene lost 6 bases and the J gene lost 6 bases, with 18 bases spanning the gap. This CDR3 has 13 amino acids. CDR1 is DFQATT, CDR2 SNEGSKA, per germline (reference sequence). Written as DNA, the CDR3 is TGCAGTGCGGGTTCGCGGGATACTGGCGAGCAGTACTTC. Protein: CSAGSRDTGEQYF.

This chain uses TRBV11-2 with TRBJ2-1; no clear D. V was shortened by 1 base and J by 5 bases, with 12 bases between the two germline ends. Germline CDR1 reads SGHAT; CDR2 reads FQNNGV. This CDR3 comprises 15 residues. The CDR3 sequence is CASSLVPQTNNEQFF. The CDR3 nucleotides are TGTGCCAGCAGCTTAGTCCCCCAGACAAACAATGAGCAGTTCTTC.

This clonotype has at least ten counts. The chain recombines TRBV2 with TRBJ1-5, with unresolved D. CDR1 is SNHLY and CDR2 is FYNNEI in the germline V gene. Trimming stripped 3 bases from V and 2 bases from J, with 11 bases between. The length of the CDR3 is 15 residues. The chain's CDR3 is CASSDWGGGNQPQHF. The CDR3 nucleotides are TGTGCCAGCAGTGATTGGGGTGGGGGCAATCAGCCCCAGCATTTT. Full variable domain (remainder filled in from reference TRBV2 and TRBJ1-5): EPEVTQTPSHQVTQMGQEVILRCVPISNHLYFYWYRQILGQKVEFLVSFYNNEISEKSEIFDDQFSVERPDGSNFTLKIRSTKLEDSAMYFCASSDWGGGNQPQHFGDGTRLSIL.

This clonotype has ten or more counts. The V gene is TRBV5-1, the J gene TRBJ2-1, with a weak D call TRBD1 (5 bases). Looked up from germline, CDR1 is SGHRS and CDR2 is YFSETQ. The CDR3 covers 15 residues. V gave up 1 base and J gave up 3 bases, with 11 bases separating them. CDR3 region: CASSLTDQGYNEQFF. CDR3 nucleotide sequence: TGCGCCAGCAGCTTGACGGATCAGGGCTACAATGAGCAGTTCTTC.

This chain uses TRBV6-2 or TRBV6-3 with TRBJ2-7; possibly TRBD1 or TRBD2 for D (5 bases each). Germline CDR1 and CDR2: MNHEY and SVGEGT. V lost 0 bases to trimming and J lost 6 bases, with 15 bases between them. The CDR3 has 15 amino acids. CDR3 sequence: CASSYSGRGRVEQYF. For the CDR3, the DNA is TGTGCCAGCAGTTACTCGGGTAGGGGACGGGTCGAGCAGTACTTC.

This clonotype was observed many times. The chain employs TRBV20-1 and TRBJ1-5; TRBD1 matches at 7 bases. V trimming: 5 bases; J trimming: 4 bases; junction bases outside the gene matches: 8. CDR1 and CDR2 from the germline V gene are DFQATT and SNEGSKA (reference sequence). This CDR3 contains 14 residues. CDR3 in DNA: TGCAGTGCTGAGTCGGACAGGAGAAATCAGCCCCAGCATTTT. Protein sequence: CSAESDRRNQPQHF.

This clonotype was seen ten or more times. The rearrangement links TRBV3-1 to TRBJ2-1, with no clear D. V gave up 4 bases and J gave up 4 bases, with 11 bases separating them. The CDR3 has 14 residues. CDR1 is LGHDT, CDR2 YNNKEL, per germline (reference sequence). The CDR3 region has the DNA TGTGCCAGCAGCCCCTCGGCAGCATACAATGAGCAGTTCTTC. Its protein is CASSPSAAYNEQFF.

The V and J genes are TRBV6-1 and TRBJ1-5; tentatively, D is TRBD1 (6 bases). V lost 0 bases and J lost 11, with 17 bases in between. Germline CDR1 and CDR2: MNHNS and SASEGT. The length of the CDR3 is 15 residues. The CDR3 bases are TGTGCCAGCAGTGAAGCGGTCAAGGGGGGGGTAGCCCAGCATTTT. This codes for CASSEAVKGGVAQHF.

This clonotype occurred once. This chain links TRBV28 with TRBJ1-5, with D unclear. Germline assignment: CDR1 MDHEN and CDR2 SYDVKM. The CDR3 spans 13 residues. Trimming shortened V by 5 bases and J by 3 bases, and 8 bases separated the two germline ends. The chain's CDR3 is CASSVRNNQPQHF. CDR3 nucleotides: TGTGCCAGCAGTGTTAGGAACAATCAGCCCCAGCATTTT.

This chain connects TRBV18 to TRBJ2-2; 9 bases line up with TRBD2. The V and J ends lost 3 bases and 2 bases, in that order; junction bases with no gene match: 7. The CDR3 contains 17 residues. Germline assignment: CDR1 KGHSH and CDR2 LQKENI. The CDR3, as DNA: TGTGCCAGCTCACCGGGGAAGACTAGCGGTAACACCGGGGAGCTGTTTTTT. This translates into CASSPGKTSGNTGELFF.

This rearrangement joins TRBV7-6 to TRBJ1-6; D remains ambiguous. The germline gives CDR1 SGHVS, CDR2 FNYEAQ. V dropped 1 base and J dropped 6 bases, with 7 bases sitting between them. CDR3 length equals 14 residues. The CDR3 DNA sequence: TGTGCCAGCAGCTTAGATTTGGGTAATTCACCCCTCCACTTT. This encodes CASSLDLGNSPLHF.

This clonotype was seen more than once but under ten times. The rearrangement joins TRBV12-3 or TRBV12-4 to TRBJ2-7; TRBD2 aligns across 12 bases. The CDR3 length is 16 residues. V shed 6 bases and J 4 bases; nucleotides not matched to a gene: 10. The CDR3 DNA reads as TGTGCCAGCAGCGCTACTGGACTAGCGGGATGGTACGAGCAGTACTTC. Translated: CASSATGLAGWYEQYF.

The rearrangement uses TRBV7-9 and TRBJ2-2, with 9 bases lining up with TRBD2. CDR3 length equals 16 residues. Trimming cost V 2 bases and J 6 bases; bases outside gene matches: 7. The germline V gene has CDR1 SEHNR and CDR2 FQNEAQ (reference sequence). This CDR3 reads CASSLIGGRAAGELFF. CDR3 coding DNA: TGTGCCAGCAGCTTAATAGGCGGGAGGGCCGCCGGGGAGCTGTTTTTT.

This clonotype has ten or more counts. The chain uses TRBV5-1 and TRBJ1-1, with a possible D match to TRBD1 (5 bases). This CDR3 has 15 residues. The V end was cut by 0 bases, the J end by 0 bases, with 9 bases between. Germline lookup yields CDR1 SGHRS and CDR2 YFSETQ. The CDR3: CASSLGQPMNTEAFF. For the CDR3, the DNA is TGCGCCAGCAGCTTGGGACAGCCCATGAACACTGAAGCTTTCTTT.

This clonotype has at least ten counts. The V gene is TRBV28, the J gene TRBJ2-3; 7 nucleotides line up with TRBD2. This CDR3 contains 14 residues. The junction had 4 bases not matched to a gene; V was cut back by 3 bases and J by 4 bases. Germline lookup yields CDR1 MDHEN and CDR2 SYDVKM. The CDR3 region has the DNA TGTGCCAGCAGTTTCGGCGGGAGCGCAGATACGCAGTATTTT. Protein: CASSFGGSADTQYF.

There are a few counts of this clonotype. The chain employs TRBV20-1 and TRBJ2-6; D is perhaps TRBD1 (5 bases). The CDR3 is 13 residues long. V lost 6 bases to trimming and J lost 12 bases, with 18 bases between them. Germline V gene data show CDR1 as DFQATT and CDR2 as SNEGSKA (reference sequence). This CDR3 is CSALGASDSVLTF. The CDR3 region has the DNA TGCAGTGCCTTAGGGGCCTCCGACAGCGTCCTGACTTTC.

Regarding this clonotype: Its ends do not fully match the called genes, so a read error is possible. The CDR3 DNA follows: TGTGCTAGCAGCTTAGCGCGTAGCGGGGAGCAGTACTTC. Translated: CASSLARSGEQYF. J is TRBJ2-7 and V is TRBV7-7; 7 bases fit TRBD2. Germline CDR1 and CDR2: SSHAT and FNYEAQ (reference sequence). This CDR3 spans 13 amino acids.

In this sample, this clonotype turned up a few times. CDR3 residues: CASTRRGYQPQHF. DNA for the CDR3: TGTGCCAGCACCCGCCGGGGGTATCAGCCCCAGCATTTT. The chain recombines TRBV12-3 or TRBV12-4 with TRBJ1-5, with a weak D call TRBD1 (5 bases). Deletions cut 7 bases from V and 5 bases from J, with 12 bases between. The CDR3 spans 13 residues.

The J gene is TRBJ2-2, the V gene TRBV20-1; 7 positions match TRBD1. The CDR3 covers 15 residues. Germline-derived CDR1 and CDR2 are DFQATT and SNEGSKA (reference sequence). Unmatched junction bases numbered 9, after V lost 2 bases and J lost 6 bases. The CDR3 reads CSARRTGIGPGELFF. For the CDR3, the DNA is TGCAGTGCTAGAAGGACAGGTATCGGGCCCGGGGAGCTGTTTTTT.

This clonotype appeared a few times. In DNA, the CDR3 is TGTGCCAGTAGTGTCCGACGGAACACTGAAGCTTTCTTT. Protein sequence: CASSVRRNTEAFF. This chain links TRBV19 with TRBJ1-1; no definite D call. Germline CDR1 reads LNHDA; CDR2 reads SQIVND (reference sequence). The CDR3 extends over 13 amino acids. V dropped 5 bases and J dropped 1 base, with 8 bases sitting between them.

The chain is built from TRBV29-1 and TRBJ2-2; a weak D match, TRBD1 (7 bases). Germline V gives CDR1 SQVTM, CDR2 ANQGSEA. V lost 3 bases and J lost 2, with 16 bases in between. The CDR3 covers 16 residues. CDR3 region: CSVESRGQNNTGELFF. The CDR3 DNA reads TGCAGCGTTGAGTCGCGGGGACAGAATAACACCGGGGAGCTGTTTTTT.